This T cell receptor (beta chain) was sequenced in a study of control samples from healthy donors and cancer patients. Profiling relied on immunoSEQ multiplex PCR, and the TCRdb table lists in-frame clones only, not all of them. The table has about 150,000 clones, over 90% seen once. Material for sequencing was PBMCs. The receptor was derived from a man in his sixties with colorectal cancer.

The CDR3 loop is CASSERAYPSYNSPLHF. The DNA of the CDR3 is TGTGCCAGCAGTGAGAGGGCATATCCCTCCTATAATTCACCCCTCCACTTT. The gene calls are TRBV6-1 and TRBJ1-6; D remains unclear. V was trimmed by 3 bases and J by 0 bases, leaving 12 bases between them. Germline assignment: CDR1 MNHNS and CDR2 SASEGT. The CDR3 has 17 amino acids.